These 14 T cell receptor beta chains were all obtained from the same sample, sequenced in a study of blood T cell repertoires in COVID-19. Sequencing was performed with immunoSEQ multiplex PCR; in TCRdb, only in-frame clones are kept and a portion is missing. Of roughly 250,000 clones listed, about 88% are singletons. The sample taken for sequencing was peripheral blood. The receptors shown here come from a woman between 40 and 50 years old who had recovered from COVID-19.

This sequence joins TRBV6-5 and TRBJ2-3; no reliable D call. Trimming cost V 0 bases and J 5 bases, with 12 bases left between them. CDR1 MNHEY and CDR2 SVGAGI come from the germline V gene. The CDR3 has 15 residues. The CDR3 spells CASSYSVRGLDTQYF. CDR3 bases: TGTGCCAGCAGTTACTCAGTGCGAGGTCTAGATACGCAGTATTTT.

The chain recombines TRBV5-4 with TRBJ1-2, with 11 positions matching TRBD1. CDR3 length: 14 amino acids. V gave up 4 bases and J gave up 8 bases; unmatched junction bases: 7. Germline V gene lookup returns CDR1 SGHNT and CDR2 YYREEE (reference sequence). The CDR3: CASSPGTGGLGYTF. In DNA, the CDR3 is TGTGCCAGCAGCCCCGGGACAGGGGGACTCGGCTACACCTTC.

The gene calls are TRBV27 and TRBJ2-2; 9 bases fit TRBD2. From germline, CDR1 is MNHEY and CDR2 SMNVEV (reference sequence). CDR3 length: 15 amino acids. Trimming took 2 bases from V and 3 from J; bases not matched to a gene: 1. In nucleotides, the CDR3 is TGTGCCAGCAGTTTAGCGGGGGGGGACACCGGGGAGCTGTTTTTT. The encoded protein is CASSLAGGDTGELFF.

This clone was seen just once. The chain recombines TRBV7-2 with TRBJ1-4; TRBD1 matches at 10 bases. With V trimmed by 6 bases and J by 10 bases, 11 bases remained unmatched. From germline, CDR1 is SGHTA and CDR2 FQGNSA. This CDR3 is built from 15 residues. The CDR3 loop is CASSHEADRGSKLFF. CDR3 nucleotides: TGTGCCAGCAGTCATGAGGCGGACAGGGGGTCAAAACTGTTTTTT.

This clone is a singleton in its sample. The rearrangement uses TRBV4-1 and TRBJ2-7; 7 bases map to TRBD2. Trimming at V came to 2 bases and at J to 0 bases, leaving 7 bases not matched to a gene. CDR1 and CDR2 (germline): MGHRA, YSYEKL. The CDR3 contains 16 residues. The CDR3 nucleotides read TGCGCCAGCAGCCAAAATCTAGCGGTGAGCTCCTACGAGCAGTACTTC. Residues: CASSQNLAVSSYEQYF.

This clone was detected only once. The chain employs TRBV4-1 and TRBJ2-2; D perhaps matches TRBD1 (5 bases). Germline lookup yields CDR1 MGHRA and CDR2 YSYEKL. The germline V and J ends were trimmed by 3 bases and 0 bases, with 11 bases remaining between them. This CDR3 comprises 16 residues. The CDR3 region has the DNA TGCGCCAGCAGCCACCCGGCAGGGACGAACACCGGGGAGCTGTTTTTT. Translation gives CASSHPAGTNTGELFF.

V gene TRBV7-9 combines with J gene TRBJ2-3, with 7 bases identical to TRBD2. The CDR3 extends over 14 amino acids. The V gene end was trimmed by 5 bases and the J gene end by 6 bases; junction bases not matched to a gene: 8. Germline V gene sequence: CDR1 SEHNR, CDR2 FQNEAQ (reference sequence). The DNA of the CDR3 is TGTGCCAGCAGCCCGAGGACTAGGTCGGATACGCAGTATTTT. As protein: CASSPRTRSDTQYF.

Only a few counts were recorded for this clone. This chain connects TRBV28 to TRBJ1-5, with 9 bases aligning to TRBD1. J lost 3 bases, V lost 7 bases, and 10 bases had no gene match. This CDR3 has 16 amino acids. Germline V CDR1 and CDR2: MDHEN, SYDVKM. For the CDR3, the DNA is TGTGCCAGCAAAGTATGGGGACAGGGTAACAATCAGCCCCAGCATTTT. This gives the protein CASKVWGQGNNQPQHF.

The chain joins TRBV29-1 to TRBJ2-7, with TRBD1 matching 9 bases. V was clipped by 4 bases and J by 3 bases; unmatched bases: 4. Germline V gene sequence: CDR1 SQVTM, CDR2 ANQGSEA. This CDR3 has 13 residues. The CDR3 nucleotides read TGCAGCGTTGGGACAGGGGCCGACTACGAGCAGTACTTC. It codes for CSVGTGADYEQYF.

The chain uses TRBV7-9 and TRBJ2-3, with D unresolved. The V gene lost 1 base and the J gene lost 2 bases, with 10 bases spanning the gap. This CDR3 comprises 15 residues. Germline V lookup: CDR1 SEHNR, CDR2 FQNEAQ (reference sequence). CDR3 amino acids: CASSLVLHTTDTQYF. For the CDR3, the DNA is TGTGCCAGCAGCTTAGTGTTGCACACCACAGATACGCAGTATTTT.

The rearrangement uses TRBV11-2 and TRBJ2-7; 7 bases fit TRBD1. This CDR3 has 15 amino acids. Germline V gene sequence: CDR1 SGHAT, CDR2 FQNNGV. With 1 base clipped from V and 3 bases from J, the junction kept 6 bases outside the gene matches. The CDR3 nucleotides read TGTGCCAGCAGCTTAGGACAGGGTATGGGCTACGAGCAGTACTTC. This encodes CASSLGQGMGYEQYF.

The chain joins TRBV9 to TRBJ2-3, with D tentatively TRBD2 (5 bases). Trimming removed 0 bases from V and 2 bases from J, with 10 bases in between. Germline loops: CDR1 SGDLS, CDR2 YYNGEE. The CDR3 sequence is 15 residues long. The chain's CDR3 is CASSVGGSDTDTQYF. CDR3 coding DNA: TGTGCCAGCAGCGTAGGCGGGTCCGACACAGATACGCAGTATTTT.

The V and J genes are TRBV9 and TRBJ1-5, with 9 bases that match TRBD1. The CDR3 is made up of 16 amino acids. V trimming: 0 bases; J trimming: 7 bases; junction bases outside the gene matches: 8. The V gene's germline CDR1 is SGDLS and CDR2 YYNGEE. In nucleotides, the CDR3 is TGTGCCAGCAGCGTAGGGCCACAGGGGGCTGGCCAGCCCCAGCATTTT. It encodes CASSVGPQGAGQPQHF.

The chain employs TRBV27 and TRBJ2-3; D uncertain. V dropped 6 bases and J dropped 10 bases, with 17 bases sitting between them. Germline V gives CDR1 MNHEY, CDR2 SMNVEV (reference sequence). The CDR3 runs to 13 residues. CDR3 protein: CASSPRPADPQYF. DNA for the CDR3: TGTGCCAGCAGCCCCCGGCCGGCGGATCCGCAGTATTTT.